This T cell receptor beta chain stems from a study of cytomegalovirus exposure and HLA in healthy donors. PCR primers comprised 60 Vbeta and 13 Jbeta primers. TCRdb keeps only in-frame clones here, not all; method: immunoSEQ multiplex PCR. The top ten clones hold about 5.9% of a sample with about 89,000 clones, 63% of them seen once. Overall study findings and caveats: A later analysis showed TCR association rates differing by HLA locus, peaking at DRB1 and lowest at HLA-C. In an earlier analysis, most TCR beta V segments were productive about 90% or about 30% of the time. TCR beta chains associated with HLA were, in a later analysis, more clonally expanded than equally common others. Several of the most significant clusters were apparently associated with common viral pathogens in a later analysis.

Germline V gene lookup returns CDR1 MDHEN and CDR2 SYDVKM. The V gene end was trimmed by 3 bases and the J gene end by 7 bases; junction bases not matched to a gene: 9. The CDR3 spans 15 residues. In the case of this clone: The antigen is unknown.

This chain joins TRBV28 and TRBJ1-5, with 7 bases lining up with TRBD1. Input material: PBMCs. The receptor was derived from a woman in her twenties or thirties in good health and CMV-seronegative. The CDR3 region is CASSFLGGTAQPQHF. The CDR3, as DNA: TGTGCCAGCAGTTTTCTAGGGGGCACAGCACAGCCCCAGCATTTT. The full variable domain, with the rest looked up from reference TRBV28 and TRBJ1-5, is DVKVTQSSRYLVKRTGEKVFLECVQDMDHENMFWYRQDPGLGLRLIYFSYDVKMKEKGDIPEGYSVSREKKERFSLILESASTNQTSMYLCASSFLGGTAQPQHFGDGTRLSIL.